This section outlines one TCR beta chain sequence together with its context. The protocol was immunoSEQ multiplex PCR, while the TCRdb copy is restricted to in-frame clones and leaves out a portion. The top ten hold 1.5% to 2.5% of the sample, which has about 100,000 clones, around 93% seen once. This record belongs to a study of T cell changes during pregnancy in multiple sclerosis. This CDR3 spans 19 amino acids. Trimming removed 5 bases at V and 3 bases at J, with 29 bases between. Germline assignment: CDR1 SGHTA and CDR2 FQGNSA. This TCR was recovered from a female donor with multiple sclerosis, enrolled in a pregnancy study. Source: peripheral blood, taken after pregnancy. The rearrangement links TRBV7-2 to TRBJ2-7; TRBD1 is a possible D gene (6 bases). CDR3 amino acids: CASSTSYGGSRTDYYEQYF. CDR3 DNA: TGTGCCAGCAGCACTTCTTACGGAGGCAGTAGGACAGACTACTACGAGCAGTACTTC.